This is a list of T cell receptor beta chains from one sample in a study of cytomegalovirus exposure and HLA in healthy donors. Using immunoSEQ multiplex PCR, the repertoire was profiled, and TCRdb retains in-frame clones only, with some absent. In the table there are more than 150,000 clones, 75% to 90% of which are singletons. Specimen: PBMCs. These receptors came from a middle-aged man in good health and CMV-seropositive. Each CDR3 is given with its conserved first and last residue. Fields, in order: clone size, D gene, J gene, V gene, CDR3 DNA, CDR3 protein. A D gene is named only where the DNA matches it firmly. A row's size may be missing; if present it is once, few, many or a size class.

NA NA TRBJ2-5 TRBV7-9 TGTGCCAGCAGGATGACAGCTCAAGAGACCCAGTACTTC CASRMTAQETQYF
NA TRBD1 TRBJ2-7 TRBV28 TGTGCCAGCAGCGTCGGGACAGTTCAATCCTACGAGCAGTACTTC CASSVGTVQSYEQYF
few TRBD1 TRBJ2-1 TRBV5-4 TGTGCCAGCAGCCCCCGGGACAGGGTTAACAATGAGCAGTTCTTC CASSPRDRVNNEQFF
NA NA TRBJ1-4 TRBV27 TGTGCCAGCAGTAGATCGGGACTTAGCGAAAAACTGTTTTTT CASSRSGLSEKLFF
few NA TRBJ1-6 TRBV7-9 TGTGCCAGCAGCTTAGAACAGGGATGGTATTCACCCCTCCACTTT CASSLEQGWYSPLHF
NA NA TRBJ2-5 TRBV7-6 TGTGCCAGCAGCTTCCAGTCCCAAGAGACCCAGTACTTC CASSFQSQETQYF
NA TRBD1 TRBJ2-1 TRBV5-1 TGCGCCAGCCGCCGACAGGGGGCCCAGGGGGAGCAGTTCTTC CASRRQGAQGEQFF
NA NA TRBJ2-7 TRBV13 TGTGCCAGCAGCGCCGGCGAGGTCCGCAGGGGCAGCGAGCAGTACTTC CASSAGEVRRGSEQYF
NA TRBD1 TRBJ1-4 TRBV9 TGTGCCAGCAGCCCCGGGGACAGTGGGGTCTTTGAAAAACTGTTTTTT CASSPGDSGVFEKLFF
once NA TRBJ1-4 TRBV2 TGTGCCAGCAGTGAGGGAGGGTTCGCTAATGAAAAACTGTTTTTT CASSEGGFANEKLFF
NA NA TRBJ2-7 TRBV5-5 TGTGCCAGCAACCCCAGTCGGGGGAGACCCTACGAGCAGTACTTC CASNPSRGRPYEQYF
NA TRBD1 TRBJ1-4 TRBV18 TGTGCCAGCTCACCAATGGACAGGGTAGAGGAAAAACTGTTTTTT CASSPMDRVEEKLFF
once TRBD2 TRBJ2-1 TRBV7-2 TGTGCCAGCAGCCTTAGCGGGGGGGGCTACAATGAGCAGTTCTTC CASSLSGGGYNEQFF